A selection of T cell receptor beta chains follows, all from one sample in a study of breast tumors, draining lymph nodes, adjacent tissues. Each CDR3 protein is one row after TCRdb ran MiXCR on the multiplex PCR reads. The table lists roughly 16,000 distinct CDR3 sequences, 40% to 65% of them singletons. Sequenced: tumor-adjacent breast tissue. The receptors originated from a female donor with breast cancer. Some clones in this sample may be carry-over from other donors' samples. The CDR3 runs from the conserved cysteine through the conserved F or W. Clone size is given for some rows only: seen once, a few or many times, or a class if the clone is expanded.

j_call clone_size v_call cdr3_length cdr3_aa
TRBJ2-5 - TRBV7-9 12 CASSIEVGTQYF
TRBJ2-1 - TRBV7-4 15 CASSLVGTSKNEQFF
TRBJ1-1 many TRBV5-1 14 CASSLAGQTTEAFF
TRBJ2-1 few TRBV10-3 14 CAISAAGGNNEQFF
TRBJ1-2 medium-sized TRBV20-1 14 CSAQPPGRNYGYTF
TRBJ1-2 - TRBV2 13 CASSYPGVGGYTF
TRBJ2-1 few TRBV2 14 CASRRDRGYNEQFF
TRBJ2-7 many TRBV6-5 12 CASSHGPDEQYF
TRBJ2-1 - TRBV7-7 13 CASSPPEGGEQFF
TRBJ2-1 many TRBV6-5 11 CASSRTGEQFF
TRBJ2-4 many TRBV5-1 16 CASSLIAGVTKNIQYF
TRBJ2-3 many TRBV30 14 CAWSVAGDADTQYF
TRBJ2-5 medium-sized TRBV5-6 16 CASSGPSSPDQETQYF
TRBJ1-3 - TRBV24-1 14 CATSDSNYGYTLYF
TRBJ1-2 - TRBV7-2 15 CASSLNASGSHGYTF
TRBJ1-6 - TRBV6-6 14 CAGWRQGYNSPLHF
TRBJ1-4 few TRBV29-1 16 CSVRDPQGRGDEKLFF
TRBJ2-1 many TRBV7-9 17 CASSLEASGASYNEQFF
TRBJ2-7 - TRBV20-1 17 CSAPGGTSGSHFCEQYF
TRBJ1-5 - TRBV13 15 CASSLKGGTNQPQHF
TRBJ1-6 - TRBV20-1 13 CSTSWQEGSPLRF
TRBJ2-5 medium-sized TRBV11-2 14 CASSLGLVGGTQYF
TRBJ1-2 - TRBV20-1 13 CSAMTQQVDGYTF
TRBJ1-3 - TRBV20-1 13 CSARPAGGNTIYF
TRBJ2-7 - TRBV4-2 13 CAIIPAGEYEQYF
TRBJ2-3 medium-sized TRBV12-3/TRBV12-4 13 CASSFGPTDTQYF